This is a list of T cell receptor beta chains from one sample in a study of OX40 agonist ivuxolimab in advanced cancers. Assay used: immunoSEQ multiplex PCR; TCRdb lists only in-frame clones, some missing. The sample contains over 50,000 clones, roughly 87% of which appear only once. The sequencing used CD4+ or CD8+ T cells sorted from blood, collected in a trial of the OX40 agonist ivuxolimab. The receptor source for this set is an adult with an advanced solid tumor such as melanoma, head and neck, liver or kidney cancer. The CDR3 runs from the conserved cysteine through the conserved F or W. The order of the fields is CDR3 protein, CDR3 DNA, clone size, J gene, V gene, D gene. The D gene is left open where the match is weak. A clone size is listed for some rows: how often the clone was seen (once, few, many), or a class if it is expanded.

CDR3 protein: CASSLGDVGTEAFF; CDR3 DNA: TGTGCCAGCAGCTTAGGGGACGTTGGCACTGAAGCTTTCTTT; clone size: -; J gene: TRBJ1-1; V gene: TRBV7-9; D gene: -
CDR3 protein: CAVSDFGGNTEAFF; CDR3 DNA: TGTGCCGTTTCGGATTTCGGAGGGAACACTGAAGCTTTCTTT; clone size: few; J gene: TRBJ1-1; V gene: TRBV10-3; D gene: -
CDR3 protein: CASSARDREDTEAFF; CDR3 DNA: TGTGCCAGTAGTGCTCGGGACAGGGAGGACACTGAAGCTTTCTTT; clone size: -; J gene: TRBJ1-1; V gene: TRBV19; D gene: TRBD1
CDR3 protein: CASSRGLAGGYEQYF; CDR3 DNA: TGTGCCAGCAGCAGGGGACTAGCGGGAGGGTACGAGCAGTACTTC; clone size: medium-sized; J gene: TRBJ2-7; V gene: TRBV27; D gene: TRBD2
CDR3 protein: CASSLMSGTNYGYTF; CDR3 DNA: TGTGCCAGCAGCTTAATGTCAGGGACTAACTATGGCTACACCTTC; clone size: -; J gene: TRBJ1-2; V gene: TRBV7-3; D gene: -
CDR3 protein: CAGQGLNQPQHF; CDR3 DNA: TGTGCCGGACAGGGACTCAATCAGCCCCAGCATTTT; clone size: -; J gene: TRBJ1-5; V gene: TRBV5-8; D gene: TRBD1
CDR3 protein: CAWSQGLNTEAFF; CDR3 DNA: TGTGCCTGGAGTCAAGGCCTGAACACTGAAGCTTTCTTT; clone size: few; J gene: TRBJ1-1; V gene: TRBV30; D gene: -
CDR3 protein: CASSLITEAFF; CDR3 DNA: TGTGCCAGCAGCTTGATCACTGAAGCTTTCTTT; clone size: -; J gene: TRBJ1-1; V gene: TRBV28; D gene: -
CDR3 protein: CASSHGRPEEGYTF; CDR3 DNA: TGTGCCAGCAGCCACGGACGCCCGGAAGAAGGCTACACCTTC; clone size: -; J gene: TRBJ1-2; V gene: TRBV9; D gene: -
CDR3 protein: CASSPRGQGLAEAFF; CDR3 DNA: TGTGCCAGCAGCCCACGAGGACAGGGGTTGGCTGAAGCTTTCTTT; clone size: -; J gene: TRBJ1-1; V gene: TRBV5-6; D gene: TRBD1
CDR3 protein: CASSMTVSNTEAFF; CDR3 DNA: TGTGCCAGTAGTATGACAGTTAGTAACACTGAAGCTTTCTTT; clone size: -; J gene: TRBJ1-1; V gene: TRBV19; D gene: -
CDR3 protein: CASSASLAGVLETQYF; CDR3 DNA: TGTGCCAGCAGCGCCTCACTAGCGGGAGTTTTGGAGACCCAGTACTTC; clone size: -; J gene: TRBJ2-5; V gene: TRBV9; D gene: TRBD2
CDR3 protein: CASSQGQGSSYNSPLHF; CDR3 DNA: TGCGCCAGCAGCCAAGGACAGGGAAGCTCCTATAATTCACCCCTCCACTTT; clone size: few; J gene: TRBJ1-6; V gene: TRBV4-1; D gene: TRBD1
CDR3 protein: CASSEARGGGRAYGYTF; CDR3 DNA: TGTGCCAGCAGTGAAGCACGAGGAGGCGGACGGGCCTATGGCTACACCTTC; clone size: once; J gene: TRBJ1-2; V gene: TRBV6-1; D gene: -
CDR3 protein: CASSRIFSSTDTQYF; CDR3 DNA: TGTGCCAGCTCACGAATATTCTCTAGCACAGATACGCAGTATTTT; clone size: -; J gene: TRBJ2-3; V gene: TRBV18; D gene: -
CDR3 protein: CASSLRVNTEAFF; CDR3 DNA: TGCGCCAGCAGCTTGCGGGTTAACACTGAAGCTTTCTTT; clone size: -; J gene: TRBJ1-1; V gene: TRBV5-1; D gene: -
CDR3 protein: CASSVTQSNQPQHF; CDR3 DNA: TGTGCCAGCAGTGTGACACAAAGCAATCAGCCCCAGCATTTT; clone size: -; J gene: TRBJ1-5; V gene: TRBV28; D gene: -